One sample yielded the 16 T cell receptor beta chains listed below, sequenced in a study of cytomegalovirus exposure and HLA in healthy donors. PCR was performed using 60 Vbeta and 13 Jbeta primers. Method: immunoSEQ multiplex PCR; TCRdb's copy keeps in-frame clones and lacks some. Of roughly 120,000 clones in the sample, roughly 70% were seen once. Sequencing used PBMCs. The receptors shown here come from a man younger than 40 in good health and CMV-seropositive.

The rearrangement joins TRBV19 to TRBJ2-1; perhaps TRBD1 as D (6 bases). Trimming shortened V by 5 bases and J by 6 bases, and 14 bases separated the two germline ends. The germline V gene encodes CDR1 LNHDA and CDR2 SQIVND (reference sequence). The CDR3 has 14 amino acids. CDR3 DNA: TGTGCCAGTAGTCCGGCAGGGGCCTTCAATGAGCAGTTCTTC. Amino acids: CASSPAGAFNEQFF.

This clone was found a few times. The V gene is TRBV5-5, the J gene TRBJ2-7, with TRBD1 matching 8 bases. Germline lookup yields CDR1 SGHKS and CDR2 YYEKEE (reference sequence). J gave up 7 bases and V 4 bases, and 13 bases lay outside the gene matches. The CDR3 runs to 15 residues. CDR3 protein: CASSQMTGVSEEQYV. The DNA of the CDR3 is TGTGCCAGCAGCCAGATGACAGGGGTATCGGAAGAGCAGTACGTC.

The CDR3 DNA reads TGTGCCAGCAGCTTACTCCTAGCGGCTTACAATGAGCAGTTCTTC. Protein sequence: CASSLLLAAYNEQFF. The chain recombines TRBV11-2 with TRBJ2-1, with 7 bases fitting TRBD2. The germline gives CDR1 SGHAT, CDR2 FQNNGV. V was pared by 2 bases and J by 4 bases, with 5 bases of the junction left unmatched. This CDR3 has 15 amino acids. The whole variable domain, filled in from reference TRBV11-2 and TRBJ2-1, reads EAGVAQSPRYKIIEKRQSVAFWCNPISGHATLYWYQQILGQGPKLLIQFQNNGVVDDSQLPKDRFSAERLKGVDSTLKIQPAKLEDSAVYLCASSLLLAAYNEQFFGPGTRLTVL.

V and J are TRBV7-9 and TRBJ2-7; D might be TRBD2 (5 bases). Trimming took 2 bases from V and 4 from J, leaving 12 bases between them. Germline CDR1 and CDR2: SEHNR and FQNEAQ (reference sequence). This CDR3 is 14 amino acids long. The CDR3: CASSLRAGEYEQYV. DNA of the CDR3: TGTGCCAGCAGCTTACGTGCTGGGGAGTACGAGCAGTACGTC.

There are a few counts of this clone. The chain is built from TRBV28 and TRBJ1-2; D may be TRBD1 (6 bases). The germline CDR1 and CDR2 sequences are MDHEN and SYDVKM. The CDR3 sequence is 15 residues long. V lost 2 bases and J lost 5, with 15 bases in between. The CDR3 here is CASSLKTRTAYGYTF. In DNA form, the CDR3 reads TGTGCCAGCAGTTTAAAAACCCGGACAGCATATGGCTACACCTTC.

This chain uses TRBV27 with TRBJ1-2; TRBD1 matches 7 bases. CDR3 length equals 14 residues. CDR1 and CDR2 from the germline V gene are MNHEY and SMNVEV (reference sequence). After removal of 1 base from V and 6 bases from J, the junction contained 5 bases not matched to a gene. The CDR3: CASSLFRGHDGYTF. The CDR3 DNA follows: TGTGCCAGCAGTTTATTTAGGGGGCACGATGGCTACACCTTC.

In its sample, this clone was seen a few times. The CDR3 spells CASSHLRPTRAFTEAFF. The CDR3 DNA is TGCGCCAGCAGCCATTTGAGGCCCACCAGGGCGTTCACTGAAGCTTTCTTT. This chain links TRBV4-1 with TRBJ1-1; tentatively, D is TRBD1 (5 bases). This CDR3 spans 17 amino acids. The germline gives CDR1 MGHRA, CDR2 YSYEKL. V was clipped by 3 bases and J by 4 bases, with 21 bases between them.

The CDR3 here is CASSLGDRGNSPLHF. Written as DNA, the CDR3 is TGTGCCAGCAGCTTAGGGGACAGGGGGAATTCACCCCTCCACTTT. The chain recombines TRBV7-3 with TRBJ1-6, with 11 bases fitting TRBD1. Trimming at V came to 2 bases and at J to 7 bases, leaving 1 base not matched to a gene. Germline loops: CDR1 SGHTA, CDR2 FQGTGA. The CDR3 spans 15 residues.

The count of this clone is one. The chain is built from TRBV5-1 and TRBJ2-2; 7 bases agree with TRBD1. J gave up 5 bases and V 3 bases, and 10 bases lay outside the gene matches. The CDR3 length is 16 residues. Germline CDR1 is SGHRS and CDR2 is YFSETQ. The CDR3 region has the DNA TGCGCCAGCAGCTCCCCCCAGGACAGGTCGACCGGGGAGCTGTTTTTT. Translation gives CASSSPQDRSTGELFF. Based on the CDR3 plus reference TRBV5-1 and TRBJ2-2, the full variable domain is KAGVTQTPRYLIKTRGQQVTLSCSPISGHRSVSWYQQTPGQGLQFLFEYFSETQRNKGNFPGRFSGRQFSNSRSEMNVSTLELGDSALYLCASSSPQDRSTGELFFGEGSRLTVL.

This chain links TRBV5-1 with TRBJ2-3; D might be TRBD2 (7 bases). The CDR3 has 15 residues. Germline values: CDR1 SGHRS, CDR2 YFSETQ. Trimming took 7 bases from V and 5 from J, leaving 20 bases between them. The CDR3 DNA reads as TGCGCCAGCGGGACTACGACAAGGGGGGGAGATACGCAGTATTTT. This codes for CASGTTTRGGDTQYF.

The V and J genes are TRBV29-1 and TRBJ1-2; 11 bases are shared with TRBD1. The V and J ends lost 6 bases and 6 bases, in that order; junction bases with no gene match: 12. Per germline, CDR1 SQVTM and CDR2 ANQGSEA. The CDR3 runs 15 residues. The CDR3 DNA is TGCAGCGTCCACGCAAGGGACAGGGGGAGCGATGGCTACACCTTC. Translating gives CSVHARDRGSDGYTF.

The V and J genes are TRBV7-2 and TRBJ2-2, with D maybe TRBD2 (6 bases). Germline lookup yields CDR1 SGHTA and CDR2 FQGNSA. The CDR3 is 15 amino acids. Trimming cost V 4 bases and J 1 base, with 10 bases left between them. CDR3 nucleotides: TGTGCCAGCAGCTGGGGCGGGGTGAACACCGGGGAGCTGTTTTTT. Its protein is CASSWGGVNTGELFF.

V and J are TRBV29-1 and TRBJ2-1, with TRBD2 matching 12 bases. The CDR3 has 15 residues. V dropped 4 bases and J dropped 12; count of bases not matched to a gene: 13. Germline assignment: CDR1 SQVTM and CDR2 ANQGSEA. DNA for the CDR3: TGCAGCGTTGCCCCACCCCTTACTAGCGGGAGGTCGCAGTTCTTC. Encoded protein: CSVAPPLTSGRSQFF.

This clone occurred a few times. Here the CDR3 reads CASSFPYNRVYGYTF. The CDR3 DNA sequence: TGTGCCAGCAGTTTCCCATACAACAGGGTCTATGGCTACACCTTC. This chain joins TRBV28 and TRBJ1-2; perhaps TRBD1 as D (6 bases). This CDR3 has 15 residues. Germline CDR1 and CDR2: MDHEN and SYDVKM. Trimming removed 3 bases at V and 4 bases at J, with 15 bases between.

The rearrangement uses TRBV9 and TRBJ1-1; D gene ambiguous. The germline V gene has CDR1 SGDLS and CDR2 YYNGEE. The CDR3 length is 15 residues. Deletions cut 2 bases from V and 1 base from J, with 12 bases between. The CDR3 region is CASSVSPSGNTEAFF. The CDR3 coding sequence is TGTGCCAGCAGCGTTTCCCCCTCGGGGAACACTGAAGCTTTCTTT.

This chain links TRBV9 with TRBJ2-5, with a possible D match to TRBD1 (5 bases). The V gene's germline CDR1 is SGDLS and CDR2 YYNGEE. The CDR3 consists of 15 residues. Trimming removed 0 bases at V and 2 bases at J, with 11 bases between. In nucleotides, the CDR3 is TGTGCCAGCAGCGTAGGGGCAGGGCAACAAGAGACCCAGTACTTC. Its protein is CASSVGAGQQETQYF. The whole variable domain, filled in from reference TRBV9 and TRBJ2-5, reads DSGVTQTPKHLITATGQRVTLRCSPRSGDLSVYWYQQSLDQGLQFLIQYYNGEERAKGNILERFSAQQFPDLHSELNLSSLELGDSALYFCASSVGAGQQETQYFGPGTRLLVL.